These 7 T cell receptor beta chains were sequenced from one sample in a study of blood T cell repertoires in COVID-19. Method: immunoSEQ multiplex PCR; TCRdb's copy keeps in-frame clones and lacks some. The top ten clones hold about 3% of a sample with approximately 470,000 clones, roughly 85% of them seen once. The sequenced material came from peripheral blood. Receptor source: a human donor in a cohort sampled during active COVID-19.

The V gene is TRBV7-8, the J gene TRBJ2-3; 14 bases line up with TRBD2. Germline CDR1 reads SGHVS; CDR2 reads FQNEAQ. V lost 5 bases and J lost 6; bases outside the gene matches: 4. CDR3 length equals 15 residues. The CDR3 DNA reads TGTGCCAGCAGCACACGGACTAGCGGGAGGGATACGCAGTATTTT. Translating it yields CASSTRTSGRDTQYF.

The CDR3 loop is CASSSIQGFAYEQYF. CDR3 nucleotides: TGTGCCAGCAGCTCAATACAGGGGTTCGCCTACGAGCAGTACTTC. The chain combines TRBV5-5 with TRBJ2-7; 7 bases agree with TRBD1. Germline trimming cut 3 bases from V and 2 bases from J; bases unmatched to any gene: 8. The CDR3 contains 15 residues. The germline V gene has CDR1 SGHKS and CDR2 YYEKEE (reference sequence). Variable domain in full (rest from reference TRBV5-5 and TRBJ2-7): DAGVTQSPTHLIKTRGQQVTLRCSPISGHKSVSWYQQVLGQGPQFIFQYYEKEERGRGNFPDRFSARQFPNYSSELNVNALLLGDSALYLCASSSIQGFAYEQYFGPGTRLTVT.

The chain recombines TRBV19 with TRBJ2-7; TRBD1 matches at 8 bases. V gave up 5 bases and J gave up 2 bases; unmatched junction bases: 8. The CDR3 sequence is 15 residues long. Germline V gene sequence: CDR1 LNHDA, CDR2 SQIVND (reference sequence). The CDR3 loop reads CASSSQPGQAYEQYF. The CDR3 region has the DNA TGTGCCAGTAGTTCTCAACCGGGACAGGCCTACGAGCAGTACTTC.

In nucleotides, the CDR3 is TGTGCCAGCAGCTTAGCGCGGAGCGGGAGGGCCGGGGGAGATACGCAGTATTTT. It translates to CASSLARSGRAGGDTQYF. The genes are TRBV7-2 and TRBJ2-3; 10 bases are shared with TRBD2. Germline-derived CDR1 and CDR2 are SGHTA and FQGNSA. The CDR3 length is 18 residues. Trimming removed 0 bases from V and 5 bases from J; junction bases left unmatched: 11.

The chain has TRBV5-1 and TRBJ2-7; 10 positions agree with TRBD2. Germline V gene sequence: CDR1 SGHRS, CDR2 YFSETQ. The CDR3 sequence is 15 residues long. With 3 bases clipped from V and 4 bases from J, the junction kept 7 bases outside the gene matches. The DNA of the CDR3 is TGCGCCAGCAGCTCAACCGGGACTAGCGCATACGAGCAGTACTTC. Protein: CASSSTGTSAYEQYF. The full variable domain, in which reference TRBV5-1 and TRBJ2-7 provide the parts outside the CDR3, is KAGVTQTPRYLIKTRGQQVTLSCSPISGHRSVSWYQQTPGQGLQFLFEYFSETQRNKGNFPGRFSGRQFSNSRSEMNVSTLELGDSALYLCASSSTGTSAYEQYFGPGTRLTVT.

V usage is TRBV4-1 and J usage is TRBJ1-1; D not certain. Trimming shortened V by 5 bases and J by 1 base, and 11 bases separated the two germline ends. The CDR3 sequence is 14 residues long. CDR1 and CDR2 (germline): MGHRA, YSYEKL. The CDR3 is CASSGRAANTEAFF. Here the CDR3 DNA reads TGCGCCAGCAGCGGGAGGGCGGCGAACACTGAAGCTTTCTTT.

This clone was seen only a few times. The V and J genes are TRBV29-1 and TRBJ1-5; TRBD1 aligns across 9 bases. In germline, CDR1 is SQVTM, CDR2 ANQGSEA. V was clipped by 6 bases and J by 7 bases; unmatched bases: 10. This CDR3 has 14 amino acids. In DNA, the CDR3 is TGCAGCGTAGCGGGACAGGGCTTAGGACAGCCCCAGCATTTT. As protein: CSVAGQGLGQPQHF.